This TCR beta chain was identified during a study of T cell responses to AZD1222 COVID-19 vaccine. Sequencing used immunoSEQ multiplex PCR; TCRdb keeps in-frame clones, though not all of them. The sample has about 90,000 clones; around 89% are singletons. V gave up 5 bases and J gave up 10 bases, with 14 bases separating them. Per the germline V gene, CDR1 is SGHVS and CDR2 is FQNEAQ. This CDR3 spans 12 amino acids. In the case of this clone: The antigen remains unidentified.

Whole-study results and caveats: Spike-specific TCRs gained breadth and depth after people received two AZD1222 doses. All repertoire sampling was performed exclusively after the peak T cell response.

Whether given at about 4 or about 12 weeks, second doses were pooled. The sequencing here drew on peripheral blood, taken 28 days after the second AZD1222 dose. This clonotype originated in an adult who received the AZD1222 COVID-19 vaccine. The J gene is TRBJ1-1, the V gene TRBV7-8; D is ambiguous. The CDR3 DNA follows: TGTGCCAGCAGCCTCCCCGCGGGCTCAGCTTTCTTT. As protein: CASSLPAGSAFF.